This T cell receptor beta chain was captured in a study of T cells in Graves' hyperthyroidism and ophthalmopathy. Study-wide context: Before any treatment, at initial diagnosis, peripheral blood was collected. Study outcomes and limitations: Among clonotypes expanded in thyroid above 0.001, most were also found in blood. A model built on 13 V-J features separated ophthalmopathy from stable hyperthyroidism.

A patient was excluded if there was uncontrolled infection, other autoimmune disease, pregnancy or lactation. Trimming shortened V by 2 bases and J by 3 bases, and 8 bases separated the two germline ends. This CDR3 spans 14 amino acids. The germline V gene has CDR1 MNHEY and CDR2 SVGEGT. Concerning this clonotype: Antigen specificity is unknown.

TCR beta CDR3 regions were amplified from RNA transcripts. The HTBI set primed first-round TCR CDR3 RT-PCR. TCRdb analysed the multiplex PCR reads with MiXCR anew, one entry per CDR3 protein. Of 600,000 to 800,000 distinct CDR3 sequences listed, about a third are singletons. Sequencing used blood. This chain connects TRBV6-2 or TRBV6-3 to TRBJ1-5; no clear D gene. The receptor's source is a woman in her forties with Graves' hyperthyroidism. The DNA for the CDR3 is TGTGCCAGCAGTTACCGGGTTCTCAATCAGCCCCAGCATTTT. As protein: CASSYRVLNQPQHF.